This T cell receptor (beta chain) was captured in a study of cytomegalovirus exposure and HLA in healthy donors (dated by TCRdb to 2017 to 2019). Describing the broader study: An earlier analysis of some 550 of the donors reported 250 to 350 Gb of sequence data and 100 million to 140 million unique TCR beta sequences from 150 million to 200 million T cells. An early release that covered around 590 HLA-typed donors contained around 300 gigabases of sequencing data and 80 million or so unique TCR sequences. Of the roughly 400 genotyped donors, approximately 80% fell in the genetic ancestry cluster associated with self-reported Caucasian donors. The aim of the study was to test whether cataloging public T cell receptors could identify signatures of past pathogen exposure. The study used immunosequencing to profile the T cell repertoires of hundreds of subjects and linked those repertoires to cytomegalovirus serostatus. A separate validation cohort of roughly 110 different subjects was used in addition to the 666-subject first cohort. The study combined high-throughput TCR immunosequencing, statistical association of individual TCRs with disease status, and machine learning to predict cytomegalovirus infection status. In a later analysis, previously published TCR beta repertoires from 550 to 750 donors were re-analyzed and high-resolution HLA genotyping was added so that TCR occurrence patterns could be studied. In the later analysis, no new phenotypic data were used to find candidate immune exposures; instead, reliance was placed on TCR beta sequences and their occurrence across donors. In an earlier analysis of 587 of the donors, high-throughput TCR beta sequencing was used to judge whether each TCR beta V gene segment behaved as functional or pseudogenic. Donor age, sex, ethnicity and CMV serostatus were compiled alongside the repertoire data. A later genetic analysis used genome-wide SNP genotypes for 398 of the 666 donors, treating that subset as a discovery cohort. Every repertoire in the discovery cohort had been generated on one and the same sequencing platform. HLA typing included class I and class II loci at four-digit resolution. The number of donors typed differed by locus, with 629-630 for A, B, C, DRB1 and DQB1, approximately 500 for DQA1, 606 for DPA1, and around 450 for DPB1. Four or five DR-DQ haplotypes were handled as single units for association and clustering because linkage in the cohort was strong. On average, about 240,000 unique TCR beta nucleotide sequences were sequenced per donor among several hundred genotyped donors of the cohort, with 15% to 20% of those sequences being non-productive. Results the study describes overall, beyond this receptor: Presence/absence analyses assumed roughly uniform sequencing depth across donors, an assumption that may not hold. The sequencing pipeline was judged likely to have produced a cluster of highly shared sequence variants as a technical artifact. In vitro tests confirmed that a few of the cytomegalovirus-associated TCR beta chains recognize cytomegalovirus antigens. According to the authors, the approach could potentially be generalized to other disease states and immunological phenotypes. When HLA alleles, especially DR and DQ, strongly co-occurred, TCR associations were difficult to assign to individual alleles. In a later analysis, HLA-associated TCR beta chains were found to be more clonally expanded and to have lower generation probabilities than equally common non-associated chains. The study listed over 150 TCR beta chains as associated with cytomegalovirus. Linkage disequilibrium might explain the correlated functional status among segregating V segments, but an unknown experimental factor could not be excluded. According to a later genetic analysis, donors in an Asian-associated ancestry cluster had fewer N-insertions in productive TCRs than the approximately 610-donor mean. While some public TCRs were present in many individuals, most TCR sequences turned up only very rarely across donors. The cohort was sequenced for TCR beta chains only, and without alpha or paired-chain data the features that could be detected were limited. For the cohort, immune exposure information was limited to CMV serostatus. A later analysis found that TCR association rates varied across HLA loci, with DRB1 alleles showing the most associated TCRs and HLA-C alleles the fewest. An earlier analysis of 587 of the donors showed that most TCR beta V segments appeared in productive rearrangements either about 87% or about 30% of the time, which broadly matched IMGT annotations. V-gene and J-gene trimming of TCR beta chains was associated with a missense DCLRE1C variant in a later genetic analysis, and the association was replicated in an independent cohort. Because HLA typing was unavailable for some donors at each locus, only the typed subset was used in association tests. According to a later analysis, most CMV-associated TCR beta chains appeared to be HLA-restricted, and the HLA associations seemed to be driven largely by CMV exposure. A further reported finding was that TCR beta sequences accurately predicted the HLA-A and HLA-B alleles for most subjects in the first cohort. In both the original and validation cohorts, the classifier was reported to diagnose cytomegalovirus status with high specificity and sensitivity. At a false discovery rate of 0.05, a later analysis linked fewer than 20,000 TCR beta sequences to specific HLA alleles. Several of the top co-occurrence clusters appeared to be linked to parvovirus B19, influenza, CMV and Epstein-Barr virus, according to a later analysis. Because counts were too low, more than 15 rarely observed V segments, including chromosome 9 orphons, were left out of the earlier analysis of a few hundred of the donors.

In total, approximately 700 healthy bone marrow donors made up the cohort. At the time of sampling, all cohort members were nominally healthy, though unrecorded immune exposures were likely present. The donor was CMV seronegative and was included in the group of several hundred seronegative cohort members. A peripheral blood sample was collected from each donor, and TCR beta sequencing was performed on peripheral blood mononuclear cells. Genomic DNA was extracted from the blood cell samples with the Qiagen DNeasy Blood Extraction Kit. Libraries were prepared through the immunoSEQ multiplex PCR assay. For the multiplex PCR, a mixture combining 60 forward primers for TCR Vbeta segments and 13 reverse primers for TCR Jbeta segments was used. A multiplex PCR assay on genomic DNA amplified the CDR3 region of rearranged TCR beta genes. On the Illumina HiSeq System, the amplified TCR beta libraries were sequenced as 87-base-pair reads. Turning to the authors' computational methods: A later analysis tallied 75 million to 95 million unique TCR beta chains across the 666 repertoires, and approximately 12 million of those chains were shared by two or more donors. Raw reads were error-corrected and collapsed into unique sequences with a nearest-neighbor algorithm that merged closely related sequences to remove PCR and sequencing errors. CDR3 sequences were aligned to IMGT reference sequences to assign V, D and J gene segments. Each retained sequence needed at least a six-nucleotide match to both a V gene segment and a J gene segment. Rearrangements were called productive when the CDR3 lacked stop codons and stayed in frame with V and J; all others were non-productive. CDR3 was defined according to IMGT convention as the region running from the second conserved V-encoded cysteine to the conserved J-encoded phenylalanine. Sequences without an unambiguous match to a single V gene segment were excluded from the earlier analysis of about 630 of the donors. An earlier analysis of several hundred of the donors classified V segments as functional when productive rearrangements were above 56.7% and as segregating when the standard deviation between donors was above 5%. A statistical classification framework was built to diagnose cytomegalovirus status from the catalog of TCR beta chain sequences. V and J gene assignment, in a later analysis, came from comparing TCR nucleotide sequences with IMGT/GENE-DB human TR gene sequences. Using the TCRdist pipeline, a later analysis assigned CDR3 sequences along with most-parsimonious VDJ recombination scenarios. In a later analysis, every TCR beta chain was defined by the combination of its CDR3 amino acid sequence and its V-gene family, and reads without a unique V-gene family were dropped. A later analysis removed several hundred highly shared, low-generation-probability nucleotide sequences to deal with suspected cross-contamination and a sequencing artifact. In a later analysis, a clonal expansion index was calculated for each public chain from normalized within-repertoire ranks of inferred template counts. A later analysis computed generation probabilities with a VDJ recombination model fitted to out-of-frame rearrangements, and checked the results against IGoR. In a later analysis, TCR-TCR, TCR-HLA and TCR-CMV co-occurrence was scored with hypergeometric tests, and a repertoire-size bias correction was applied to TCR pairs. In a later analysis, false discovery rates were estimated by permuting HLA or CMV assignments 20 times. A later analysis grouped co-occurring TCRs with DBSCAN, adding TCRdist sequence similarity when clustering within HLA-allele-positive subsets. Co-occurrence clustering excluded repertoires with fewer than 30,000 or more than 120,000 public chains, plus five with anomalous nucleotide sharing. TCRdb mirrors the immuneACCESS table, restricted to in-frame sequences. Some clones are absent from its copies; in checked studies, under half trace to an unresolved V gene, and the reason for the others is unknown. For V, J and clone size, that table is used; D and trimming come from the DNA. A total of 150,000 to 200,000 clones appear in this sample, around 79% of them only once. Of the sample, 3.1% is held by the ten largest clones.

This clone was detected only a few times. Its recognized antigen is unknown. One base away there is no much larger clone; base qualities are not given. The receptor was isolated from a woman in her thirties or forties in good health and CMV-seronegative. Sequenced material: PBMCs.

The CDR3 is CASSLVTGATGELFF. The nucleotide sequence is TGTGCCAGCAGCTTAGTAACAGGGGCCACCGGGGAGCTGTTTTTT. The chain links TRBV7-9 with TRBJ2-2; 7 bases in the middle match TRBD1. Trimmed from V: 1 base; trimmed from J: 4 bases; junction bases lacking a gene match: 3. In the germline V gene (reference sequence), CDR1 corresponds to SEHNR and CDR2 to FQNEAQ. The CDR3 runs 15 amino acids, cysteine and phenylalanine included. Only the CDR3 part of the read is kept: 45 bases, read in frame from the first base.